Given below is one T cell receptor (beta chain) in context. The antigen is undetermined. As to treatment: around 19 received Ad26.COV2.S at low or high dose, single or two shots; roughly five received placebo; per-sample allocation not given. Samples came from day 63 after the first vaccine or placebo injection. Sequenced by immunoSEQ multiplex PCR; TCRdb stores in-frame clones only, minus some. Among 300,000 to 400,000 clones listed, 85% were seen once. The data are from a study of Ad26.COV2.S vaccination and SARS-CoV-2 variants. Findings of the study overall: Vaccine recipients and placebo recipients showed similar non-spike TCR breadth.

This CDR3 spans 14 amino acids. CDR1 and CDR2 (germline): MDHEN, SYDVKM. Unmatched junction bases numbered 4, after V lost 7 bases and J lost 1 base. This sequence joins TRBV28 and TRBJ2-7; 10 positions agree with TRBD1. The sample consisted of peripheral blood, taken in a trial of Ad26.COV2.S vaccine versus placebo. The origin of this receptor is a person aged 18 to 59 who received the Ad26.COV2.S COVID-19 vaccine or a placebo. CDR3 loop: CASMRGQGSYEQYF. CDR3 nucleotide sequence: TGTGCCAGCATGAGGGGACAGGGGTCCTACGAGCAGTACTTC.